This T cell receptor (beta chain) was recovered during a study of cytomegalovirus exposure and HLA in healthy donors. Amplification used 60 Vbeta primers and 13 Jbeta primers. TCRdb's table, derived via immunoSEQ multiplex PCR, lists solely in-frame clones and lacks some. This table holds roughly 140,000 clones, around 60% found once. The sample taken for sequencing was PBMCs. This TCR was recovered from an older woman in good health and CMV-seropositive.

This CDR3 is CASSPGVGVADEQYF. Written as DNA, the CDR3 is TGTGCCAGCAGCCCAGGGGTCGGAGTTGCAGACGAGCAGTACTTC. The J gene is TRBJ2-7, the V gene TRBV7-3; TRBD1 is a possible D gene (6 bases). Germline CDR1 and CDR2: SGHTA and FQGTGA. The CDR3 consists of 15 residues. Trimming stripped 5 bases from V and 5 bases from J, with 19 bases between.